This T cell receptor beta chain was sequenced for a study of cytotoxic CD8 clonotypes in ibrutinib-treated CLL (dated by TCRdb to 2020 to 2023). Some background on the complete study: The cohort was composed of ten to eleven relapsed/refractory and around 14 treatment-naive patients; IGHV unmutated status was identified in some 17 patients. Longitudinal samples were available for about 30% of the roughly 86 trial participants. Cryopreserved peripheral blood mononuclear cells were collected at three points: before therapy, at response, and at either sustained remission or disease progression. The response samples were drawn at a median of approximately 11 months into treatment, with a range of about 6 to 40 months. On average, each sample yielded roughly 250,000 productive templates and tens of thousands of productive rearrangements. Responses were partial in some 24 patients and complete in 2; after median around 72 months follow-up, some 14 stayed in remission and about twelve progressed. Beyond this particular receptor, the publication reports: Public clonotypes were found to be uncommon and were observed to contract or remain stable during treatment; the increase in clonality was shown to reflect expansion of private clonotypes at ibrutinib response. Clonality rose at ibrutinib response, remained stable during sustained remission, and dropped back toward baseline at progression. Lymph node repertoires were not examined, and the timing of sampling was not matched between patients in sustained remission and those whose disease progressed. Baseline clonality was found to be higher than that of age-matched healthy donors and was strongly correlated with circulating CD8+ T-cell counts.

For TCR beta library preparation, approximately 2 micrograms of genomic DNA were extracted from the cryopreserved PBMCs. Longitudinal blood samples from CLL patients on ibrutinib monotherapy were analyzed using high-throughput TCR beta sequencing. The patients were enrolled in a single-center, open-label phase 2 trial of ibrutinib monotherapy. The goal of deep resolution MiSeq sequencing was a depth between 1 in 1 million and 1 in 200,000 T cells, and coverage averaged 10x per clonotype. The immunoSEQ hsTCRB Kit was used to generate TCR beta libraries. As for how the authors treated the data: The data were analyzed with ImmunoSEQ Analyzer and ImmunoSEQ Data Assistant, and V, D and J gene assignments followed IMGT definitions. Clonality was computed as one minus normalized Shannon entropy of productive rearrangement frequencies, ranging from 0 to 1. Only overrepresented clonotypes making up at least 0.05% of each patient's repertoire were included in the public clonotype analysis. Fewer than 15 repertoires from age-matched healthy donors, obtained from immuneACCESS, served as clonality controls. TCRdb obtained this table from immuneACCESS and retained in-frame rearrangements with V and J assigned. These tables miss some clones; where compared with another copy, unresolved V genes account for less than half of the shortfall, and the remainder is unexplained. V and J calls plus clone size are reproduced from that table; the DNA served to infer D and trimming. This sample gives about 76,000 clones in total; around 84% of them show up just once. The ten largest make up approximately 5.4% of the sample.

A word on this clone: Its antigen is not yet known. Per-base quality was not reported, and no clone a single base away is much larger than it.

The germline V gene sets CDR1 to MDHEN and CDR2 to SYDVKM. The CDR3, from cysteine to phenylalanine, totals 16 residues. Left in the record is the CDR3 DNA by itself, 48 bases read in frame from the first base. V and J are truncated by 1 base and 1 base respectively, leaving an intervening sequence of 11 bases. This sample comprised PBMCs, obtained before ibrutinib treatment. The clonotype comes from a human donor with chronic lymphocytic leukemia. The sequence is built from TRBV28 and TRBJ1-5; TRBD1 might be the D gene, on 6 matching bases. The encoded CDR3 is CASSLLRGKSNQPQHF. At the DNA level, the sequence is TGTGCCAGCAGTTTATTGAGGGGGAAGAGCAATCAGCCCCAGCATTTT.